The clone carrying this T cell receptor (beta chain) is labeled as medium-sized. As yet, its antigen is unknown. This specimen comes from a study of memory CD4+ T cells and cytomegalovirus serostatus. Overall study: This sample comes from healthy Belgian adults, fewer than ten CMV seropositive, about 25 seronegative. Broader study findings: 67 of 164 known CMV-associated TCRbeta sequences appeared in CD4+ memory.

In the original workflow: After removing out-of-frame reads, 2 million to 2.5 million distinct TCRbeta sequences remained. The assay was immunoSEQ multiplex PCR, and TCRdb's table has in-frame clones only and misses some. The V and J calls and clone size come from that table; D and trimming were worked out from the DNA. This repertoire shows approximately 52,000 clones, around 82% found once; its top ten account for 0.77%. V was clipped by 5 bases and J by 3 bases; unmatched bases: 10. The CDR3 length is 16 residues. Per the germline V gene, CDR1 is MGHDK and CDR2 is SYGVNS. The sort gate was single viable CD3+CD4+CD8-CD45RO+ cells for memory CD4+ T cells. Serum IgG to CMV pp150, pp28, p38 and p52 defined serostatus.

This TCR derives from an adult in good health and CMV-seronegative. Specimen: memory CD4+ T cells from blood. The rearrangement links TRBV25-1 to TRBJ1-2; 9 nucleotides line up with TRBD1. CDR3 sequence reads: CASSRLQGAMDYGYTF. The CDR3 DNA sequence: TGTGCCAGCAGTCGTCTACAGGGGGCCATGGACTATGGCTACACCTTC.